This T cell receptor beta chain emerged from a study of CD8+ T cells in alopecia areata. Study-wide findings and caveats: Among the cells sequenced in scalp samples are also the resident alphabeta T cells of normal skin. Among patients, TCR sharing was less clear than in mice, a difference possibly due in part to HLA diversity in the patient population.

The sample's treatment: oral pan-JAK inhibitor, 5-10 mg twice daily. Investigators sorted PBMCs to obtain both CD4+ and CD8+ T cells. With respect to this clone: Antigen: not known.

It was cDNA, reverse transcribed from extracted RNA, that served as the sequencing template. Measured with immunoSEQ multiplex PCR; TCRdb has only the in-frame clones, and not every one. The table has roughly 110,000 clones, about 83% seen once. Germline V gives CDR1 SGHVS, CDR2 FNYEAQ. This CDR3 spans 14 amino acids. Between the trimmed V and J ends, which lost 0 bases and 2 bases, there was a span of 8 bases. The V call is TRBV7-6, the J call TRBJ2-7; a weak D match, TRBD2 (5 bases). The starting material was CD8+ T cells sorted from blood, obtained at week 24, from a patient treated with tofacitinib. The TCR sequence derives from a human donor with alopecia areata. The CDR3 protein is CASSLAPGTYEQYF. CDR3 in DNA: TGTGCCAGCAGCTTAGCACCGGGAACCTACGAGCAGTACTTC.